Below are 13 T cell receptor beta chains sequenced from a single sample in a study of blood T cell repertoires in COVID-19 (TCRdb year 2020). Preparation of the library involved the immunoSEQ multiplex PCR assay. Here the immuneACCESS table is served through TCRdb, limited to in-frame sequences with V and J called. Missing clones are a known gap in these copies; in checked studies unresolved V genes cover under half, and the rest lacks a known reason. Present in this sample are approximately 110,000 clones, around 84% of which were seen just once. Of the sample, 2.1% is held by the ten largest clones. Sequenced: peripheral blood. The source of these receptors is a human donor in a cohort sampled during active COVID-19.

J is TRBJ1-2 and V is TRBV12-5; TRBD1 is a possible D gene (6 bases). Germline V gives CDR1 LGHNT, CDR2 FRNRAP. The CDR3 loop spans 13 amino acids. With 3 bases removed from V and 6 bases from J, the gap between germline ends came to 11 bases. The CDR3: CASGFATGDGYTF. The DNA of the CDR3 is TGTGCTAGTGGTTTCGCGACAGGTGATGGCTACACCTTC.

This chain uses TRBV7-3 with TRBJ2-3; 12 bases match TRBD2. Germline V gene lookup returns CDR1 SGHTA and CDR2 FQGTGA. V lost 2 bases to trimming and J lost 3 bases; unmatched junction nucleotides: 0. This CDR3 is built from 15 residues. The CDR3 DNA reads TGTGCCAGCAGCTTACTAGCGGGGGGGACAGATACGCAGTATTTT. It specifies CASSLLAGGTDTQYF.

The rearrangement uses TRBV29-1 and TRBJ2-1; TRBD1 matches 9 bases. Losses at the gene ends were 7 bases for V and 9 bases for J; bases not matched to a gene: 10. Germline V gene sequence: CDR1 SQVTM, CDR2 ANQGSEA. CDR3 length equals 13 residues. The DNA of the CDR3 is TGCAGCGCTGCCTGGGACAGGGACGGTGAGCAGTTCTTC. As protein: CSAAWDRDGEQFF.

The V and J genes are TRBV3-1 (or the pseudogene TRBV3-2) and TRBJ1-1, with D unresolved. V dropped 4 bases and J dropped 1 base, with 16 bases sitting between them. Germline loops: CDR1 LGHDT, CDR2 YNNKEL (reference sequence). The CDR3 consists of 16 residues. CDR3 sequence: CASSPDGYAENTEAFF. The CDR3 DNA is TGTGCCAGCAGCCCAGACGGGTACGCGGAGAACACTGAAGCTTTCTTT.

This sequence joins TRBV6-1 and TRBJ1-1; 7 bases align to TRBD1. The CDR3 contains 14 residues. The V gene end was trimmed by 3 bases and the J gene end by 5 bases; junction bases not matched to a gene: 6. Germline CDR1 MNHNS, CDR2 SASEGT. This CDR3 reads CASSEGQPGTEAFF. DNA of the CDR3: TGTGCCAGCAGTGAGGGACAGCCGGGAACTGAAGCTTTCTTT.

V gene TRBV28 combines with J gene TRBJ2-7; TRBD1 aligns across 11 bases. CDR3 length equals 14 residues. With 3 bases clipped from V and 3 bases from J, the junction kept 1 base outside the gene matches. Germline lookup yields CDR1 MDHEN and CDR2 SYDVKM. The CDR3 DNA follows: TGTGCCAGCAGTTTTGGGACAGGGGGCTACGAGCAGTACTTC. Amino acid sequence: CASSFGTGGYEQYF. Together with reference TRBV28 and TRBJ2-7, the CDR3 gives the full variable domain: DVKVTQSSRYLVKRTGEKVFLECVQDMDHENMFWYRQDPGLGLRLIYFSYDVKMKEKGDIPEGYSVSREKKERFSLILESASTNQTSMYLCASSFGTGGYEQYFGPGTRLTVT.

This sequence joins TRBV10-2 and TRBJ2-7; 10 nucleotides agree with TRBD2. J was trimmed by 0 bases and V by 3 bases; bases with no gene match: 2. This CDR3 contains 15 residues. CDR1 and CDR2 from the germline V gene are WSHSY and SAAADI. The CDR3 sequence: CASSEWTSGSYEQYF. CDR3 bases: TGCGCCAGCAGTGAATGGACTAGCGGCTCCTACGAGCAGTACTTC.

The J gene is TRBJ1-2, the V gene TRBV6-2 or TRBV6-3; 8 nucleotides agree with TRBD1. This CDR3 comprises 17 residues. V shed 2 bases, J shed 7 bases, and the junction held 15 bases outside the gene matches. CDR1 and CDR2 (germline): MNHEY, SVGEGT. The CDR3 DNA follows: TGTGCCAGCAGTTACGCCCCCGACAGGGGCTTGGCGTCTGGCTACACCTTC. It codes for CASSYAPDRGLASGYTF.

The chain has TRBV3-1 (or the pseudogene TRBV3-2) and TRBJ1-6; TRBD1 agrees at 7 bases. The germline CDR1 and CDR2 sequences are LGHDT and YNNKEL (reference sequence). V dropped 3 bases and J dropped 9; count of bases not matched to a gene: 11. The CDR3 extends over 16 amino acids. CDR3 DNA sequence: TGTGCCAGCAGCCACTTACAGGGGCTCTATGGTTCACCCCTCCACTTT. Protein product: CASSHLQGLYGSPLHF.

The rearrangement joins TRBV11-2 to TRBJ1-1; the match to TRBD1 covers 10 bases. The V segment lost 6 bases and the J segment 0 bases; nucleotides outside the gene matches: 13. CDR3 length: 18 residues. Germline V lookup: CDR1 SGHAT, CDR2 FQNNGV. CDR3 sequence reads: CASSPGTGAYWVNTEAFF. The CDR3 coding sequence is TGTGCCAGCAGTCCAGGGACAGGGGCTTATTGGGTGAACACTGAAGCTTTCTTT.

This chain uses TRBV28 with TRBJ2-2; D may be TRBD2 (6 bases). V gave up 6 bases and J gave up 2 bases, with 13 bases separating them. The CDR3 covers 15 residues. The germline V gene encodes CDR1 MDHEN and CDR2 SYDVKM. The CDR3 sequence: CASRTGGANTGELFF. The CDR3 DNA is TGTGCCAGCAGGACGGGCGGGGCCAACACCGGGGAGCTGTTTTTT.

CDR3 region: CASSDSRQGRKPQHF. The CDR3 DNA is TGTGCCAGCAGTGATTCCAGGCAGGGGAGAAAGCCCCAGCATTTT. The J gene is TRBJ1-5, the V gene TRBV6-1, with D tentatively TRBD1 (6 bases). V gave up 3 bases and J gave up 8 bases, with 17 bases separating them. The CDR3 has 15 residues. Looked up from germline, CDR1 is MNHNS and CDR2 is SASEGT.

V and J are TRBV28 and TRBJ2-5; 9 bases map to TRBD2. There are 17 residues in the CDR3. Losses at the gene ends were 5 bases for V and 4 bases for J; bases not matched to a gene: 14. Germline CDR1 and CDR2: MDHEN and SYDVKM. The CDR3 sequence: CASSIRSGRGRRETQYF. The CDR3 DNA is TGTGCCAGCAGTATCCGTAGCGGGAGAGGACGGAGAGAGACCCAGTACTTC.